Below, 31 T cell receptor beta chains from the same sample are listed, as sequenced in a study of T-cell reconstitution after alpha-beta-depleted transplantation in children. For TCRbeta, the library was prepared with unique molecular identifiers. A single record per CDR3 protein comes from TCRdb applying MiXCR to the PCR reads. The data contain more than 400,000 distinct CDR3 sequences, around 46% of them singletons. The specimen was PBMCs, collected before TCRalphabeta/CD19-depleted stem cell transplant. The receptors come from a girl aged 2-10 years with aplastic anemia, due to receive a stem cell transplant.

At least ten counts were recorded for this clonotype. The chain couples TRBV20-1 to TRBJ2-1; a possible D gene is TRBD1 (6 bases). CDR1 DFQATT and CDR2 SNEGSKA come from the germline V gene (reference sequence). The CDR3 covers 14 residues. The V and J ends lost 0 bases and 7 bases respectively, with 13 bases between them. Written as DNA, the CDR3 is TGCAGTGCTAGAGATCTAGGGCAGGGGAATGAGCAGTTCTTC. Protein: CSARDLGQGNEQFF.

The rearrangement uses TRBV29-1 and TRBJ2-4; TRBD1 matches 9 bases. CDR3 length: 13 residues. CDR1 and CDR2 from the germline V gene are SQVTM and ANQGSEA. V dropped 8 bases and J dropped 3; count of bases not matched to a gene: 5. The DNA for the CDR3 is TGCAGCATCCGGGACAGGGTCAAAAACATTCAGTACTTC. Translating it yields CSIRDRVKNIQYF.

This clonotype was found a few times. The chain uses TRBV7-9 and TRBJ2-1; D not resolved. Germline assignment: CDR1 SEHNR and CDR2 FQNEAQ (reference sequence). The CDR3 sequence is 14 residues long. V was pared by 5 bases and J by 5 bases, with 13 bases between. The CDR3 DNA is TGTGCCAGCAGCCACGACCTAATTCACAATGAGCAGTTCTTC. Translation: CASSHDLIHNEQFF. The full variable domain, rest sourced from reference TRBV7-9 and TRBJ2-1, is DTGVSQNPRHKITKRGQNVTFRCDPISEHNRLYWYRQTLGQGPEFLTYFQNEAQLEKSRLLSDRFSAERPKGSFSTLEIQRTEQGDSAMYLCASSHDLIHNEQFFGPGTRLTVL.

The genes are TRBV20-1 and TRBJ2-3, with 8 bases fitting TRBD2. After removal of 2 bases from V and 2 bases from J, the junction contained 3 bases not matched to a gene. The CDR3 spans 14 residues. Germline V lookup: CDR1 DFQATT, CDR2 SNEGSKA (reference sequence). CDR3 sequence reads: CSARPAGATDTQYF. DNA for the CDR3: TGCAGTGCTAGACCAGCGGGGGCCACAGATACGCAGTATTTT.

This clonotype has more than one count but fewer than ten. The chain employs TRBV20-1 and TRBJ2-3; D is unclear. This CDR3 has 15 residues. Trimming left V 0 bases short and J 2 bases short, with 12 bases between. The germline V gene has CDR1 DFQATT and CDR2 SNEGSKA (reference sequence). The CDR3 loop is CSARDRFPPTDTQYF. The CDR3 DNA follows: TGCAGTGCTAGAGATCGTTTCCCCCCCACAGATACGCAGTATTTT.

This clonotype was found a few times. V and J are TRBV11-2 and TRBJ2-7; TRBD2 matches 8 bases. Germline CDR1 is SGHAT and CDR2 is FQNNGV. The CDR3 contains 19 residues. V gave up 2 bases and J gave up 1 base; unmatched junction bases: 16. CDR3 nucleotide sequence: TGTGCCAGCAGCTTAAGATCCTTCCAGAGTAGCGGGGTTTCCTACGAGCAGTACTTC. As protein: CASSLRSFQSSGVSYEQYF.

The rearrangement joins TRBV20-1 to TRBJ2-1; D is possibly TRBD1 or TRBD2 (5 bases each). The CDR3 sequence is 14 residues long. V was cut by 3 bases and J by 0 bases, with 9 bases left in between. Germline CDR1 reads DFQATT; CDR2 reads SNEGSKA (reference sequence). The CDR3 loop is CSARGVASYNEQFF. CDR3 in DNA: TGCAGTGCTAGGGGGGTAGCCTCCTACAATGAGCAGTTCTTC.

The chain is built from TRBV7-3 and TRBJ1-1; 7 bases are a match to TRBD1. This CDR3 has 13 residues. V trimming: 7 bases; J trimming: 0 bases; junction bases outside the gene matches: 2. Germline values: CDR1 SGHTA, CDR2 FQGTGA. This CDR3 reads CASKQGLNTEAFF. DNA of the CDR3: TGTGCCAGCAAACAGGGGTTGAACACTGAAGCTTTCTTT.

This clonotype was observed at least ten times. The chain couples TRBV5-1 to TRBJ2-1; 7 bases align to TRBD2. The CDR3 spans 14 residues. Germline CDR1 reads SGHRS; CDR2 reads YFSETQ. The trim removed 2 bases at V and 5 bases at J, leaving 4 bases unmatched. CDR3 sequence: CASSFPSGNNEQFF. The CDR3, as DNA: TGCGCCAGCAGCTTTCCTAGCGGCAACAATGAGCAGTTCTTC.

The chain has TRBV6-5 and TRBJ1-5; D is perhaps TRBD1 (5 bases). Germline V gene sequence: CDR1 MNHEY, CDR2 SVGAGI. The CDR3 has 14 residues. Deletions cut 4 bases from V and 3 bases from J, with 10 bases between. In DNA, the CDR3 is TGTGCCAGCAGTTGGGACTCCACCAATCAGCCCCAGCATTTT. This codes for CASSWDSTNQPQHF.

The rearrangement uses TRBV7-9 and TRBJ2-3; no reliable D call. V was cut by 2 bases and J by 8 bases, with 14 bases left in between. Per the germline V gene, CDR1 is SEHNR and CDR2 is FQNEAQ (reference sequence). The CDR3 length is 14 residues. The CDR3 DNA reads TGTGCCAGCAGCTTACTGTCCGACATGGGTACGCAGTATTTT. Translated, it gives CASSLLSDMGTQYF.

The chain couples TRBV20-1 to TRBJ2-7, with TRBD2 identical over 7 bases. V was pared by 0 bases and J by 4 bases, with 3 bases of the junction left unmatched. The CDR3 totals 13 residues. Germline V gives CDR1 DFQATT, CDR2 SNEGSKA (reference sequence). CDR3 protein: CSARDPSGYEQYF. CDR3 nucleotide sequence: TGCAGTGCTAGAGACCCTAGCGGATACGAGCAGTACTTC.

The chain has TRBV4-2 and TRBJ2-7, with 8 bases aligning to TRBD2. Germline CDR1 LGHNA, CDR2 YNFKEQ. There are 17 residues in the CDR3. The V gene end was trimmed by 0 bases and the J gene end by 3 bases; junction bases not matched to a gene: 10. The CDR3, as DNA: TGTGCCAGCAGCCAAGAGTGGGTTGGGACTAGGGGCTACGAGCAGTACTTC. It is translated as CASSQEWVGTRGYEQYF.

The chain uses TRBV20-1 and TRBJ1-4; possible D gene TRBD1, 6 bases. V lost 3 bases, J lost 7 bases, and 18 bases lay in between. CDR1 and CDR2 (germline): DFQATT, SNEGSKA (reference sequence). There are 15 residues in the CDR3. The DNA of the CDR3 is TGCAGTGCTAGTTACCTCAGGGGTTTAGGTGAAAAACTGTTTTTT. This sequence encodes CSASYLRGLGEKLFF.

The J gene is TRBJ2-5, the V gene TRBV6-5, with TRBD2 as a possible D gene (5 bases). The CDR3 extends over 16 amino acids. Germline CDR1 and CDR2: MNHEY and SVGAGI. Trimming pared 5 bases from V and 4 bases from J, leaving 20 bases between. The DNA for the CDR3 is TGTGCCAGCAGTCACGTCGTGGGAGTGGTAGGAGAGACCCAGTACTTC. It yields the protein CASSHVVGVVGETQYF.

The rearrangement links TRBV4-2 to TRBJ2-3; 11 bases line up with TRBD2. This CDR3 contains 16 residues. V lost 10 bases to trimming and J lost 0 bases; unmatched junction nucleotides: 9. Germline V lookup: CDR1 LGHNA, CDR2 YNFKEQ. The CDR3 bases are TGTGCCACCGATAGCGGGAGGGCCAGAAGCACAGATACGCAGTATTTT. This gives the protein CATDSGRARSTDTQYF.

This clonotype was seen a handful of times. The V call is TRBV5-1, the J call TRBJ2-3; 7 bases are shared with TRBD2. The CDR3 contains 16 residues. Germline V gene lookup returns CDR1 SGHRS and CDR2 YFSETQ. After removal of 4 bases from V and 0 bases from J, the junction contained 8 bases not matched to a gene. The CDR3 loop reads CASSIPSGSSTDTQYF. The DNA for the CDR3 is TGCGCCAGCAGCATACCTAGCGGATCTAGCACAGATACGCAGTATTTT.

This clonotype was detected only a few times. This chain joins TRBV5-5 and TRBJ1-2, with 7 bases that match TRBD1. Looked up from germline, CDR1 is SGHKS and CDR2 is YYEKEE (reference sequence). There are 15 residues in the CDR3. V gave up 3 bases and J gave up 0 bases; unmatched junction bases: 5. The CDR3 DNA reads TGTGCCAGCAGCTCCCGCCAGGGGGCTAACTATGGCTACACCTTC. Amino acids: CASSSRQGANYGYTF.

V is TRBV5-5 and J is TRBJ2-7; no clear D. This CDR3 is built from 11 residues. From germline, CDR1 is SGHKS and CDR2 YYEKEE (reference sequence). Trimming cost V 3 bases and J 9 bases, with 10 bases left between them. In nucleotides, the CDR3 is TGTGCCAGCAGCTGTGCTCTCATGCAGTACTTC. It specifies CASSCALMQYF.

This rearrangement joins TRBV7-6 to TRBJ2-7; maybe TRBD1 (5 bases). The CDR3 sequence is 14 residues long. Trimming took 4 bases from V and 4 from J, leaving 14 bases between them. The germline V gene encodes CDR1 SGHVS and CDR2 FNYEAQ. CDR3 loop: CASSYEQDSYEQYF. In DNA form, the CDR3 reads TGTGCCAGCAGCTACGAACAAGACAGTTACGAGCAGTACTTC.

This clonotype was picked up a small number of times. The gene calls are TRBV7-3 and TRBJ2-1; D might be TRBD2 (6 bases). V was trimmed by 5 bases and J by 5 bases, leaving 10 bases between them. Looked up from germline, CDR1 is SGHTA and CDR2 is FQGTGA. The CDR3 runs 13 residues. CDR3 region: CASSRDSHNEQFF. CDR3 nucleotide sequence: TGTGCCAGCAGCCGGGACTCTCACAATGAGCAGTTCTTC.

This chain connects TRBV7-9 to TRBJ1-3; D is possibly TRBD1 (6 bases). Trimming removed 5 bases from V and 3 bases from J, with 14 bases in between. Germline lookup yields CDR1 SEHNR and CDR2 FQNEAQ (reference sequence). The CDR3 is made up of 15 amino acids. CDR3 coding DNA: TGTGCCAGCAGCCTCCCACAGGGAATTGGAAACACCATATATTTT. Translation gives CASSLPQGIGNTIYF.

This CDR3 is CASTGTSGDTQYF. CDR3 DNA: TGTGCCAGCACGGGGACTAGCGGAGATACGCAGTATTTT. The chain has TRBV6-1 and TRBJ2-3; 11 bases agree with TRBD2. There are 13 residues in the CDR3. Germline V lookup: CDR1 MNHNS, CDR2 SASEGT. The V segment lost 7 bases and the J segment 5 bases; nucleotides outside the gene matches: 2.

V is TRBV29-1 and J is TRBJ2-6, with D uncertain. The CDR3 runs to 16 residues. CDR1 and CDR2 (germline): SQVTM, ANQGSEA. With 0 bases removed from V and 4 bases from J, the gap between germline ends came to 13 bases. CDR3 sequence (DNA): TGCAGCGTTGAAGATCGAAGGGTCACCGGGGCCAACGTCCTGACTTTC. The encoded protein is CSVEDRRVTGANVLTF. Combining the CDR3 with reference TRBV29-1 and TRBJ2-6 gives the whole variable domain SAVISQKPSRDICQRGTSLTIQCQVDSQVTMMFWYRQQPGQSLTLIATANQGSEATYESGFVIDKFPISRPNLTFSTLTVSNMSPEDSSIYLCSVEDRRVTGANVLTFGAGSRLTVL.

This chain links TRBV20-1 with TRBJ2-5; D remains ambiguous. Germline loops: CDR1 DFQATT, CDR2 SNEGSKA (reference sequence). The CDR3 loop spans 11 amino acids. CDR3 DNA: TGCAGAATAAGCCAAGGGGAGACCCAGTACTTC. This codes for CRISQGETQYF.

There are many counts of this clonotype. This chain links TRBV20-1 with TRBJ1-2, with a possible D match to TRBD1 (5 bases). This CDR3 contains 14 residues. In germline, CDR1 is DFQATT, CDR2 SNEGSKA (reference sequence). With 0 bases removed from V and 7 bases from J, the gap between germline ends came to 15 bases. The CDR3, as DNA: TGCAGTGCTAGAGAGAATCAGGGAGACGCTGGCTACACCTTC. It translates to CSARENQGDAGYTF.

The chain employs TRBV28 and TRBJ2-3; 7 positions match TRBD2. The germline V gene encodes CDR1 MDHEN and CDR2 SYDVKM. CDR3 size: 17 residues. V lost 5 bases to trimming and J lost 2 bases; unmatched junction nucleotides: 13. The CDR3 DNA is TGTGCCAGCAGTGGCCGGGCTAGCGGTACATACACAGATACGCAGTATTTT. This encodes CASSGRASGTYTDTQYF.

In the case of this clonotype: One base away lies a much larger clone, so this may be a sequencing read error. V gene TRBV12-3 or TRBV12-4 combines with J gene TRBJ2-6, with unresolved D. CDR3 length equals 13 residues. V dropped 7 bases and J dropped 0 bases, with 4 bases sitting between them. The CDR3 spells CASTPSGANVLTF. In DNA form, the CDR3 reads TGTGCCAGCACCCCCTCTGGGGCCAACGTCCTGACTTTC.

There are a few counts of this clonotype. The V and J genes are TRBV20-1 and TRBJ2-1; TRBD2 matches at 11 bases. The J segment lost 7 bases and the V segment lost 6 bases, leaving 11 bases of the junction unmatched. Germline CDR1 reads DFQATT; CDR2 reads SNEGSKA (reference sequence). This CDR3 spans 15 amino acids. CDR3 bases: TGCAGTGCGGCGAGACTAGCGGGACGAGTTAATGAGCAGTTCTTC. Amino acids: CSAARLAGRVNEQFF.

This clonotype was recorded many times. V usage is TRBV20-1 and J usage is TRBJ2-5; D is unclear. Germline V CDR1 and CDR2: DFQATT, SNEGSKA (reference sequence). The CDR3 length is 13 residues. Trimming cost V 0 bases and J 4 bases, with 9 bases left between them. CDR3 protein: CSARERWAETQYF. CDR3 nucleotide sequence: TGCAGTGCTAGAGAAAGATGGGCAGAGACCCAGTACTTC.

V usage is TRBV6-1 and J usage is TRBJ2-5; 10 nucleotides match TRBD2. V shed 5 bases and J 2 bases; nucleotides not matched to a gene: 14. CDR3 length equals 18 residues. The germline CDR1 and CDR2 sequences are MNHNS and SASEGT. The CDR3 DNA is TGTGCCAGCAGTCCCAGGGGACTTAGCGGGGGGACTCAAGAGACCCAGTACTTC. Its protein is CASSPRGLSGGTQETQYF.